The 20 T cell receptor beta chains in this list originate from one sample, sequenced in a study of blood T cell repertoires in COVID-19. This table comes from immunoSEQ multiplex PCR, and its TCRdb copy is limited to in-frame clones, with some not included. In the table there are 150,000 or so clones, 70% to 90% of which are singletons. The source material was peripheral blood. These receptors were collected from a man aged 60 to 69 with COVID-19, enrolled during active disease.

The CDR3 nucleotides are TGTGCCAGCAGCCTGGGACAGTTGTCCTATGGCTACACCTTC. Translated: CASSLGQLSYGYTF. This chain links TRBV6-5 with TRBJ1-2; 7 nucleotides align to TRBD1. CDR3 size: 14 residues. The junction had 8 bases not matched to a gene; V was cut back by 6 bases and J by 4 bases. Germline loops: CDR1 MNHEY, CDR2 SVGAGI.

The chain carries TRBV5-1 and TRBJ2-4; TRBD1 is a possible D gene (5 bases). CDR1 and CDR2 (germline): SGHRS, YFSETQ. The length of the CDR3 is 14 residues. V was cut by 0 bases and J by 6 bases, with 10 bases left in between. The CDR3 bases are TGCGCCAGCAGCTTGGGACAGAGCCTAAACATTCAGTACTTC. Protein sequence: CASSLGQSLNIQYF.

This clone was seen only a few times. The V and J genes are TRBV7-9 and TRBJ1-1; 9 bases align to TRBD1. Germline lookup yields CDR1 SEHNR and CDR2 FQNEAQ (reference sequence). CDR3 length: 13 amino acids. J gave up 6 bases and V 5 bases, and 4 bases lay outside the gene matches. The chain's CDR3 is CASSPGQGAEAFF. The CDR3 DNA follows: TGTGCCAGCAGCCCGGGACAGGGCGCTGAAGCTTTCTTT.

This clone turned up a few times. The chain carries TRBV6-5 and TRBJ2-4; D not resolved. CDR3 length: 15 amino acids. CDR1 is MNHEY and CDR2 is SVGAGI in the germline V gene. Trimming took off 4 bases at V and 3 bases at J, with 13 bases between the two ends. For the CDR3, the DNA is TGTGCCAGCAGTTCCCCGACTTTAGACAAAAACATTCAGTACTTC. It specifies CASSSPTLDKNIQYF.

This chain connects TRBV20-1 to TRBJ1-1, with a weak D call TRBD1 (6 bases). Trimming removed 3 bases at V and 4 bases at J, with 15 bases between. The CDR3 totals 14 residues. The germline V gene encodes CDR1 DFQATT and CDR2 SNEGSKA (reference sequence). The CDR3 DNA sequence: TGCAGTGCTAGTGGGGAGGGGGTTAGCACTGAAGCTTTCTTT. It encodes CSASGEGVSTEAFF.

The rearrangement links TRBV18 to TRBJ1-1, with 7 positions matching TRBD1. The CDR3 is made up of 14 amino acids. The junction had 5 bases not matched to a gene; V was cut back by 3 bases and J by 4 bases. CDR1 and CDR2 (germline): KGHSH, LQKENI. The CDR3 loop is CASSPTQGGTEAFF. CDR3 in DNA: TGTGCCAGCTCACCTACGCAGGGGGGCACTGAAGCTTTCTTT.

This CDR3 reads CASSGTARVYTF. CDR3 nucleotide sequence: TGTGCCAGCAGCGGGACAGCCCGCGTCTACACCTTC. The J gene is TRBJ1-2, the V gene TRBV2; 7 nucleotides align to TRBD1. Germline loops: CDR1 SNHLY, CDR2 FYNNEI. This CDR3 contains 12 residues. V was clipped by 6 bases and J by 10 bases; unmatched bases: 8.

The chain joins TRBV30 to TRBJ2-5, with 9 nucleotides matching TRBD2. The CDR3 has 12 residues. V lost 5 bases and J lost 7; bases outside the gene matches: 5. Germline V CDR1 and CDR2: GTSNPN, SVGIG (reference sequence). CDR3 in amino acids: CAWEGLAGTQYF. For the CDR3, the DNA is TGTGCCTGGGAGGGACTAGCCGGGACCCAGTACTTC.

The chain carries TRBV27 and TRBJ2-5; D is unclear. Germline CDR1 MNHEY, CDR2 SMNVEV (reference sequence). The CDR3 has 14 amino acids. V lost 5 bases and J 5 bases, leaving 15 bases between the germline ends. CDR3 DNA: TGTGCCAGCAGTGCCCGTCCCCAGAGGGAGACCCAGTACTTC. Translation: CASSARPQRETQYF.

V and J are TRBV6-5 and TRBJ2-7; D perhaps matches TRBD1 (6 bases). The germline gives CDR1 MNHEY, CDR2 SVGAGI. V lost 6 bases and J lost 6, with 21 bases in between. The CDR3 has 15 residues. In nucleotides, the CDR3 is TGTGCCAGCAGGATGACAGGAAGGGCTCCCGTCGAGCAGTACTTC. This codes for CASRMTGRAPVEQYF.

This chain joins TRBV19 and TRBJ1-2; possibly TRBD1 for D (5 bases). Per the germline V gene, CDR1 is LNHDA and CDR2 is SQIVND (reference sequence). Trimming removed 5 bases at V and 3 bases at J, with 13 bases between. The CDR3 runs 14 residues. The CDR3 sequence: CASSQSWGDYGYTF. In DNA, the CDR3 is TGTGCCAGTAGTCAATCTTGGGGGGACTATGGCTACACCTTC.

This clone was seen only once. This chain joins TRBV29-1 and TRBJ2-5, with 8 bases aligning to TRBD2. The J call could be wrong; TRBJ2-7 is a better fit for the DNA end. Germline V CDR1 and CDR2: SQVTM, ANQGSEA. The CDR3 length is 15 residues. CDR3 nucleotides: TGCAGCGTTCTCAAACTAGCGGAGACATCCTACGAGCAGTACTTC. It translates to CSVLKLAETSYEQYF.

This chain uses TRBV7-6 with TRBJ2-2, with TRBD2 matching 7 bases. CDR3 length: 15 amino acids. The V gene's germline CDR1 is SGHVS and CDR2 FNYEAQ. The V segment lost 3 bases and the J segment 6 bases; nucleotides outside the gene matches: 7. The CDR3 region has the DNA TGTGCCAGCAGCTTGGGACTATCGGTTGCCGGGGAGCTGTTTTTT. Translated: CASSLGLSVAGELFF.

The CDR3 region has the DNA TGTGCCAGCAGCGTAGGAGGCAGGGGGAACACTGAAGCTTTCTTT. Translating gives CASSVGGRGNTEAFF. The chain joins TRBV9 to TRBJ1-1; D is possibly TRBD1 (6 bases). Looked up from germline, CDR1 is SGDLS and CDR2 is YYNGEE. This CDR3 is built from 15 residues. Trimming cost V 0 bases and J 1 base, with 10 bases left between them.

The J gene is TRBJ2-2, the V gene TRBV4-1; TRBD2 aligns across 7 bases. Unmatched junction bases numbered 6, after V lost 4 bases and J lost 1 base. The CDR3 loop spans 16 amino acids. Germline CDR1 and CDR2: MGHRA and YSYEKL. Here the CDR3 reads CASSPFGGGNTGELFF. CDR3 DNA sequence: TGCGCCAGCAGCCCTTTTGGGGGGGGGAACACCGGGGAGCTGTTTTTT.

J is TRBJ1-2 and V is TRBV18, with D uncertain. The CDR3 totals 12 residues. The V end lost 3 bases, the J end lost 8 bases, and 10 bases lay between the germline ends. Germline V gene lookup returns CDR1 KGHSH and CDR2 LQKENI. CDR3 DNA sequence: TGTGCCAGCTCACCCCTGAGGGAAGGCTACACCTTC. It encodes CASSPLREGYTF.

V usage is TRBV19 and J usage is TRBJ1-3; TRBD1 matches 8 bases. The V segment lost 5 bases and the J segment 2 bases; nucleotides outside the gene matches: 5. This CDR3 contains 15 residues. Germline V CDR1 and CDR2: LNHDA, SQIVND (reference sequence). CDR3 sequence (DNA): TGTGCCAGTAGTCCGGGGACAGGTCCTGGAAACACCATATATTTT. This sequence encodes CASSPGTGPGNTIYF. The full variable domain, with the rest looked up from reference TRBV19 and TRBJ1-3, is DGGITQSPKYLFRKEGQNVTLSCEQNLNHDAMYWYRQDPGQGLRLIYYSQIVNDFQKGDIAEGYSVSREKKESFPLTVTSAQKNPTAFYLCASSPGTGPGNTIYFGEGSWLTVV.

V gene TRBV18 combines with J gene TRBJ2-3; TRBD1 matches 10 bases. This CDR3 contains 16 residues. Unmatched junction bases numbered 5, after V lost 2 bases and J lost 3 bases. The V gene's germline CDR1 is KGHSH and CDR2 LQKENI. As DNA, the CDR3 is TGTGCCAGCTCACCAACCCGGGACAGGGGTACAGATACGCAGTATTTT. As protein: CASSPTRDRGTDTQYF.

The chain employs TRBV5-4 and TRBJ1-1; 7 bases align to TRBD1. Germline lookup yields CDR1 SGHNT and CDR2 YYREEE (reference sequence). The CDR3 covers 15 residues. V shed 2 bases and J 4 bases; nucleotides not matched to a gene: 8. CDR3 nucleotides: TGTGCCAGCAGCTTTCGACAGGGCCAGGCCACTGAAGCTTTCTTT. This gives the protein CASSFRQGQATEAFF.

The rearrangement links TRBV9 to TRBJ2-1; D remains unclear. This CDR3 is built from 14 residues. Germline CDR1 is SGDLS and CDR2 is YYNGEE. With 0 bases removed from V and 3 bases from J, the gap between germline ends came to 7 bases. The CDR3 DNA reads as TGTGCCAGCAGCGTAGAGCCGGTCTACAATGAGCAGTTCTTC. Translation gives CASSVEPVYNEQFF. Complete variable domain (other parts from reference TRBV9 and TRBJ2-1): DSGVTQTPKHLITATGQRVTLRCSPRSGDLSVYWYQQSLDQGLQFLIQYYNGEERAKGNILERFSAQQFPDLHSELNLSSLELGDSALYFCASSVEPVYNEQFFGPGTRLTVL.